The clone carrying this TCR beta chain was found once. The ends lost 4 bases at V and 3 bases at J; junction bases unmatched: 9. The CDR3 covers 18 residues. Germline lookup yields CDR1 SGDLS and CDR2 YYNGEE. Only in-frame clones appear in the TCRdb table, and some are missing; sequencing was by immunoSEQ multiplex PCR. The data show a few hundred thousand clones, approximately 88% seen once. The sample is drawn from a study of blood T cell repertoires in COVID-19. Study-level information: Some COVID-19 samples were acute and others convalescent; all came from the United States, Italy and Spain. PBMCs, B-cell-depleted T cells, or T cells were the source of the cDNA or gDNA that made up the material.

This receptor was taken from a woman aged 50 to 65 with COVID-19, enrolled during active disease. The chain couples TRBV9 to TRBJ2-6; 11 bases are a match to TRBD1. Sequences were obtained from peripheral blood. Here the CDR3 reads CASSFRTGGLVGANVLTF. The CDR3 DNA follows: TGTGCCAGCAGCTTTCGGACAGGGGGCCTAGTTGGGGCCAACGTCCTGACTTTC.